The sequence of this T cell receptor beta chain was determined in a study of T cells in severe cutaneous drug reactions. The overall study: Patients came from Taiwan, Thailand and a European registry, 2011 to 2018. Naranjo and ALDEN algorithms identified the culprit drug. Whole-study findings and limits: Carbamazepine-induced Stevens-Johnson syndrome or toxic epidermal necrolysis patients showed strongly raised TRBV12-4, roughly 30% in blister cells and roughly 5% in PBMC.

The donors had carbamazepine-induced Stevens-Johnson syndrome or toxic epidermal necrolysis. Frequency places this clonotype as medium-sized. Its specificity is not known. Bulk and single-cell libraries used iRepertoire multiplex PCR with TCR subtype-specific primers. Bulk TCR beta libraries: multiplex PCR with V-, D- and J-region primers. TCRdb re-analyzed the multiplex PCR reads; it lists each CDR3 protein once, without DNA. This repertoire includes 9,500 to 11,000 distinct CDR3 sequences. This CDR3 is built from 17 residues. In germline, CDR1 is DFQATT, CDR2 SNEGSKA (reference sequence). The V gene is TRBV20-1, the J gene TRBJ1-1; TCRdb picks TRBD1, but there is no DNA to check that call. This TCR derives from a human donor with Stevens-Johnson syndrome, a severe cutaneous drug reaction. The sequencing sample was made of cells from a skin blister. The CDR3 spells CSARDRGGAEPYTEAFF.